This TCR beta chain appears in the sequencing data of a study of blood T cell repertoires in COVID-19. The germline V and J ends were trimmed by 5 bases and 15 bases, with 23 bases remaining between them. The CDR3 extends over 14 amino acids. Germline CDR1 reads SGHVS; CDR2 reads FQNEAQ. In the study's own analysis: Amplifying reference gene primers gave estimates of nucleated cell counts. The repertoire was sequenced with immunoSEQ multiplex PCR; TCRdb's copy has only in-frame clones and lacks some. V, J and clone size were drawn from that table, and D and trimming were deduced from the DNA. The sample holds about 75,000 clones, 79% seen once.

Material for sequencing was peripheral blood. The sequence derives from a woman of 80 years or more with active or convalescent COVID-19. V is TRBV7-8 and J is TRBJ2-1; maybe TRBD1 (5 bases). The CDR3 loop is CASSPRIREQKPFF. As DNA, the CDR3 is TGTGCCAGCAGCCCGAGAATCAGGGAACAGAAGCCGTTCTTC.